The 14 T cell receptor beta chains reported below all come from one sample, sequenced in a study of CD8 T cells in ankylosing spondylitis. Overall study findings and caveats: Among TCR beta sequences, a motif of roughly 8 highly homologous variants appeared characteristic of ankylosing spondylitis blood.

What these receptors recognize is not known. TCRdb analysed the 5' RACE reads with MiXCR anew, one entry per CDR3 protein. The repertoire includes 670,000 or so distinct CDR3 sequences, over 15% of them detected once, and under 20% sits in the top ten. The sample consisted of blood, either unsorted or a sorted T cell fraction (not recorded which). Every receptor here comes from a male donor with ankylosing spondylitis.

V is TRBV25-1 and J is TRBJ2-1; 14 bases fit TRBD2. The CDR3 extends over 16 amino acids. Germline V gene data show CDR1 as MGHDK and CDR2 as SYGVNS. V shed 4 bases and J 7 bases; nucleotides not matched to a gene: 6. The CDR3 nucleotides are TGTGCCAGCAGTGTCGGGACTAGCGGGAGTCGGAATGAGCAGTTCTTC. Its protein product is CASSVGTSGSRNEQFF.

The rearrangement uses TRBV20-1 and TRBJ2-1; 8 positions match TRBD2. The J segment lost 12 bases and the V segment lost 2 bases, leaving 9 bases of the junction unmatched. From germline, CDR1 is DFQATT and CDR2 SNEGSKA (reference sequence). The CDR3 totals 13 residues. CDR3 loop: CSARTSGGALQFF. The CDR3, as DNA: TGCAGTGCTAGAACGTCGGGGGGGGCTTTGCAGTTCTTC.

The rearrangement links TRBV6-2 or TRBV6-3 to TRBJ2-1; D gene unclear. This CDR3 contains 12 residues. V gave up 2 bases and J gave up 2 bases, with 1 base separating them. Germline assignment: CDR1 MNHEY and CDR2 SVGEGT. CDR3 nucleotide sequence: TGTGCCAGCAGTTACCCCTACAATGAGCAGTTCTTC. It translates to CASSYPYNEQFF.

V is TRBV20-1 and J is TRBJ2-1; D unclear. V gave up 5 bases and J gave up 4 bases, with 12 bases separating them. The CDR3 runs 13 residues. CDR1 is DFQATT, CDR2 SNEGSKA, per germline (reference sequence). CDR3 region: CSAPPRVYNEQFF. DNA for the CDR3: TGCAGTGCTCCCCCTCGGGTTTACAATGAGCAGTTCTTC.

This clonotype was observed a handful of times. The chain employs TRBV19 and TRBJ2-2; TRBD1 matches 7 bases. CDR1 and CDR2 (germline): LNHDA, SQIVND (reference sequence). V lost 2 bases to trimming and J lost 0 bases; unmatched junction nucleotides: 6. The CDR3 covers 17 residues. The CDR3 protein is CASSISGTASNTGELFF. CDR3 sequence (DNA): TGTGCCAGTAGTATATCAGGGACAGCATCGAACACCGGGGAGCTGTTTTTT.

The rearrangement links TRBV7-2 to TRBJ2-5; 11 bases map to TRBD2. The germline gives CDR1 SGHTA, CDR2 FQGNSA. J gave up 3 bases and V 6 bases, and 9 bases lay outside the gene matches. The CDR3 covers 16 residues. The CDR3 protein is CASRNWGLADKETQYF. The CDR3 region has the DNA TGTGCCAGCAGAAATTGGGGACTAGCGGATAAAGAGACCCAGTACTTC.

CDR3 coding DNA: TGTGCCAGCAGCTTAGGGGTTGAGCTAGTAGAGACCCAGTACTTC. It translates to CASSLGVELVETQYF. The rearrangement joins TRBV11-2 to TRBJ2-5, with D unclear. Germline V lookup: CDR1 SGHAT, CDR2 FQNNGV. Deletions cut 1 base from V and 4 bases from J, with 13 bases between. This CDR3 contains 15 residues.

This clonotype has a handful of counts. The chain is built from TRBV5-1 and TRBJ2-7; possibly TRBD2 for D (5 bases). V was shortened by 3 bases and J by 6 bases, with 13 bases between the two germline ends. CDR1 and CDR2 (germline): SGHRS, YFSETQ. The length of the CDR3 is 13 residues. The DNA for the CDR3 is TGCGCCAGCAGCTCAAAAGGAGAGGGCGAGCAGTACTTC. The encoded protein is CASSSKGEGEQYF.

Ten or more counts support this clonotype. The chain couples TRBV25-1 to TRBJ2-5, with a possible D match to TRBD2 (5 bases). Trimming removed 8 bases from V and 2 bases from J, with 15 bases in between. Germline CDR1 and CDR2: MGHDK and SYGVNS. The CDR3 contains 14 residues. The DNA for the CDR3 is TGTGCCAGCTCCCCTGAGGGTAGGCAAGAGACCCAGTACTTC. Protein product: CASSPEGRQETQYF. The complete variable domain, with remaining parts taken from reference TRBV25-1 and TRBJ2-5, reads EADIYQTPRYLVIGTGKKITLECSQTMGHDKMYWYQQDPGMELHLIHYSYGVNSTEKGDLSSESTVSRIRTEHFPLTLESARPSHTSQYLCASSPEGRQETQYFGPGTRLLVL.

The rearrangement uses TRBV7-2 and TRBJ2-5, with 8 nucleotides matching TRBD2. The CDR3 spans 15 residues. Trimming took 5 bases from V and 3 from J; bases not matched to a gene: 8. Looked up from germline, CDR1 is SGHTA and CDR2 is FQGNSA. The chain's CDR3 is CASSRGGPEKETQYF. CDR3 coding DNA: TGTGCCAGCAGCCGGGGGGGGCCCGAGAAAGAGACCCAGTACTTC.

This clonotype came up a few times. The CDR3 loop is CSASKGFPLSGANVLTF. In nucleotides, the CDR3 is TGCAGTGCTAGTAAAGGGTTTCCCCTCTCTGGGGCCAACGTCCTGACTTTC. The chain uses TRBV20-1 and TRBJ2-6, with no clear D. The CDR3 totals 17 residues. Germline V CDR1 and CDR2: DFQATT, SNEGSKA (reference sequence). With 3 bases removed from V and 0 bases from J, the gap between germline ends came to 15 bases.

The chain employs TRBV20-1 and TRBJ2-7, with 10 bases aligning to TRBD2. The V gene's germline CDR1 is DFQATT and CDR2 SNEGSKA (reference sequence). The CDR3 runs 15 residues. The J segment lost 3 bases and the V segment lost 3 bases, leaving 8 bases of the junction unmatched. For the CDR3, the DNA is TGCAGTGCTAGGGCCCCCGGGACTAGCGTCTACGAGCAGTACTTC. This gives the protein CSARAPGTSVYEQYF.

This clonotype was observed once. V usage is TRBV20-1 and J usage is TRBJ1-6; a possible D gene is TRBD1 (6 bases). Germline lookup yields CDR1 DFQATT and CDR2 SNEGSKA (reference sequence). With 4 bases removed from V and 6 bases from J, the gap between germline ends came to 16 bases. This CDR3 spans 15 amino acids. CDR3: CSAKERIGGNSPLHF. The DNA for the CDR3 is TGCAGTGCTAAGGAGCGCATAGGGGGTAATTCACCCCTCCACTTT.

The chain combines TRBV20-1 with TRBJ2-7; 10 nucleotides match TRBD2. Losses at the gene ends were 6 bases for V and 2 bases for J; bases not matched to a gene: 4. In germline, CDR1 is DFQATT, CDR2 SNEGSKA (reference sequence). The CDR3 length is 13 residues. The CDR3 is CSAGTSEPYEQYF. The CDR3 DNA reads TGCAGTGCCGGGACTAGCGAACCCTACGAGCAGTACTTC.